The next 12 T cell receptor beta chains were all read from a single sample in a study of T cells in Graves' hyperthyroidism and ophthalmopathy. From RNA transcripts, TCR beta CDR3 regions were amplified. Initially, a first-round RT-PCR of the TCR CDR3 employed the HTBI primer set. TCRdb itself ran the multiplex PCR reads through MiXCR, one entry per CDR3 protein. The sample has about 590,000 distinct CDR3 sequences, 13% to 15% seen once; the top ten hold roughly 6.9%. Sequencing was done on a sample of blood. Source of these receptors: a woman aged 18 to 35 with Graves' ophthalmopathy.

There are many counts of this clonotype. This chain links TRBV9 with TRBJ2-1; 10 bases map to TRBD1. The V gene end was trimmed by 2 bases and the J gene end by 4 bases; junction bases not matched to a gene: 3. The CDR3 contains 15 residues. Germline loops: CDR1 SGDLS, CDR2 YYNGEE. CDR3: CASSVRDRGYNEQFF. For the CDR3, the DNA is TGTGCCAGCAGCGTCCGGGACAGGGGTTACAATGAGCAGTTCTTC.

This clonotype was seen repeatedly, ten times or more. The chain links TRBV2 to TRBJ2-5; unclear D gene. Trimming cost V 0 bases and J 5 bases, with 13 bases left between them. Germline V gene sequence: CDR1 SNHLY, CDR2 FYNNEI. CDR3 size: 15 residues. CDR3 sequence (DNA): TGTGCCAGCAGTGAAGCGCCGGGTAGCCGGGAGACCCAGTACTTC. Amino acid sequence: CASSEAPGSRETQYF.

This clonotype came up a few times. The chain employs TRBV4-2 and TRBJ1-5, with a tentative D call TRBD1 (6 bases). The germline CDR1 and CDR2 sequences are LGHNA and YNFKEQ. Trimming removed 0 bases from V and 4 bases from J, with 13 bases in between. The CDR3 loop spans 16 amino acids. The CDR3 nucleotides read TGTGCCAGCAGCCAAGAGTGGGGGGGGGCGAATCAGCCCCAGCATTTT. Translated, it gives CASSQEWGGANQPQHF.

There are a few counts of this clonotype. V usage is TRBV7-2 and J usage is TRBJ2-4, with 14 bases identical to TRBD2. Germline V gene data show CDR1 as SGHTA and CDR2 as FQGNSA. The CDR3 sequence is 15 residues long. The V segment lost 5 bases and the J segment 8 bases; nucleotides outside the gene matches: 5. The CDR3 here is CASSRGLAGVDIQYF. CDR3 nucleotides: TGTGCCAGCAGCAGGGGACTAGCGGGAGTCGACATTCAGTACTTC.

The chain recombines TRBV9 with TRBJ2-1; 8 bases match TRBD2. The CDR3 sequence is 16 residues long. Germline loops: CDR1 SGDLS, CDR2 YYNGEE. The V segment lost 0 bases and the J segment 1 base; nucleotides outside the gene matches: 3. CDR3 sequence reads: CASSVGSGISYNEQFF. CDR3 sequence (DNA): TGTGCCAGCAGCGTAGGTAGCGGGATTTCCTACAATGAGCAGTTCTTC. The full variable domain, in which reference TRBV9 and TRBJ2-1 provide the parts outside the CDR3, is DSGVTQTPKHLITATGQRVTLRCSPRSGDLSVYWYQQSLDQGLQFLIQYYNGEERAKGNILERFSAQQFPDLHSELNLSSLELGDSALYFCASSVGSGISYNEQFFGPGTRLTVL.

This clonotype was detected many times. CDR3 coding DNA: TGTGCCAGCAGTTCCCCTCTTAGCGGGAGTCGGAATGAGCAGTTCTTC. As protein: CASSSPLSGSRNEQFF. The V and J genes are TRBV28 and TRBJ2-1; 9 bases align to TRBD2. J was trimmed by 7 bases and V by 4 bases; bases with no gene match: 11. The CDR3 is 16 residues long. Germline V gives CDR1 MDHEN, CDR2 SYDVKM.

The gene calls are TRBV20-1 and TRBJ1-6; D ambiguous. CDR1 and CDR2 from the germline V gene are DFQATT and SNEGSKA (reference sequence). CDR3 length equals 13 residues. V lost 0 bases and J lost 6, with 6 bases in between. The CDR3 reads CSAREPGNSPLHF. CDR3 nucleotide sequence: TGCAGTGCTAGAGAGCCGGGTAATTCACCCCTCCACTTT.

This sequence joins TRBV10-3 and TRBJ1-4, with D unresolved. Germline V gene sequence: CDR1 ENHRY, CDR2 SYGVKD. The CDR3 contains 13 residues. V shed 2 bases and J shed 11 bases, with 12 bases lying between them. CDR3 protein: CAISETVWPKLFF. In nucleotides, the CDR3 is TGTGCCATCAGTGAGACCGTATGGCCTAAACTGTTTTTT.

This clonotype was seen only a few times. This chain connects TRBV9 to TRBJ2-7; D possibly corresponds to TRBD1 (6 bases). CDR1 is SGDLS and CDR2 is YYNGEE in the germline V gene. The V and J ends lost 3 bases and 0 bases respectively, with 13 bases between them. The CDR3 totals 15 residues. CDR3 protein: CASSGTGLGSYEQYF. Here the CDR3 DNA reads TGTGCCAGCAGCGGAACAGGGTTAGGCTCCTACGAGCAGTACTTC.

The table lists this clonotype with a few counts. The DNA of the CDR3 is TGTGCCAGCAGCTCATTATGGGACAGGGGGAGCGAGCAGTACTTC. Its translation: CASSSLWDRGSEQYF. This chain links TRBV7-3 with TRBJ2-7, with 11 bases identical to TRBD1. V shed 4 bases, J shed 6 bases, and the junction held 8 bases outside the gene matches. The CDR3 has 15 residues. CDR1 and CDR2 from the germline V gene are SGHTA and FQGTGA. The full variable domain, in which reference TRBV7-3 and TRBJ2-7 provide the parts outside the CDR3, is GAGVSQTPSNKVTEKGKYVELRCDPISGHTALYWYRQSLGQGPEFLIYFQGTGAADDSGLPNDRFFAVRPEGSVSTLKIQRTERGDSAVYLCASSSLWDRGSEQYFGPGTRLTVT.

This clonotype showed up many times. The gene calls are TRBV5-1 and TRBJ1-1, with D perhaps matching TRBD1 (5 bases). The CDR3 totals 14 residues. Trimming cost V 0 bases and J 3 bases, with 9 bases left between them. CDR1 and CDR2 from the germline V gene are SGHRS and YFSETQ. The CDR3 here is CASSLETGHTEAFF. The DNA of the CDR3 is TGCGCCAGCAGCTTGGAAACGGGACACACTGAAGCTTTCTTT.

With respect to this clonotype: A much larger clone differs by one base, so this may be a read error. The chain couples TRBV9 to TRBJ1-4; D not resolved. Germline lookup yields CDR1 SGDLS and CDR2 YYNGEE. V dropped 2 bases and J dropped 4 bases, with 12 bases sitting between them. The CDR3 is 15 residues long. CDR3 DNA: TGTGCCAGCAGCGTCGACGGCACCTATAATGAAAAACTGTTTTTT. This codes for CASSVDGTYNEKLFF.